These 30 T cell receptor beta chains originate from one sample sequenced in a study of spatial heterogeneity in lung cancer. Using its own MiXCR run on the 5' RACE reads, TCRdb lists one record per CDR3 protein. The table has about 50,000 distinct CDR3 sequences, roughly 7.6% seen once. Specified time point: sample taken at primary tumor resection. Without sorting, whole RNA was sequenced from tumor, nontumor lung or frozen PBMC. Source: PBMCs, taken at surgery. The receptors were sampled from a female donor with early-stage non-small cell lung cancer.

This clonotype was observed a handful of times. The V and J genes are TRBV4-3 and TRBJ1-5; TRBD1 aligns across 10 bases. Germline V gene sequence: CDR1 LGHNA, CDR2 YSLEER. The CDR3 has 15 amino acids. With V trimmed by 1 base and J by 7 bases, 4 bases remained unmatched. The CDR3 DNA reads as TGCGCCAGCAGCCAAGTTGGGGGACAGGGGCAGCCCCAGCATTTT. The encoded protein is CASSQVGGQGQPQHF.

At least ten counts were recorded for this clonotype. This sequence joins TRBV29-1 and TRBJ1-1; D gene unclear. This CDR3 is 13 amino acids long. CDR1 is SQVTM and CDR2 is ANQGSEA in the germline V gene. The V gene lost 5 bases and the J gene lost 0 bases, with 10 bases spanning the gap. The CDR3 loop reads CSVSDWVNTEAFF. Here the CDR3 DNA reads TGCAGCGTTTCGGACTGGGTGAACACTGAAGCTTTCTTT.

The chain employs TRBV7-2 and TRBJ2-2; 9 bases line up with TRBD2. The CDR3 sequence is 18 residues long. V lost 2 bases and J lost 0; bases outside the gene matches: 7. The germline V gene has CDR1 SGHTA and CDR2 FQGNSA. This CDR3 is CASSLIPSGAANTGELFF. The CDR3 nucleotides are TGTGCCAGCAGCTTAATTCCTAGCGGGGCCGCGAACACCGGGGAGCTGTTTTTT.

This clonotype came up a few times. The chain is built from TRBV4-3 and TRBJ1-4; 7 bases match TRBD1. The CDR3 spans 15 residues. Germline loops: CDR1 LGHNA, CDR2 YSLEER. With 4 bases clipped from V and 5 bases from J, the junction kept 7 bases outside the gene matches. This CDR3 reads CASSPRTGWNEKLFF. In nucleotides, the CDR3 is TGCGCCAGCAGCCCGAGGACAGGTTGGAATGAAAAACTGTTTTTT.

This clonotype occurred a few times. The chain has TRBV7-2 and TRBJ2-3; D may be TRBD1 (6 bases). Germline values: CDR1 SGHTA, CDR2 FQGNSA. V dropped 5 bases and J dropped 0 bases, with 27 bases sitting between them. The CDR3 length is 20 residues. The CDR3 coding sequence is TGTGCCAGCAGCCAGGGGTTCGTCTGGCGGGCCCGAACTAGCACAGATACGCAGTATTTT. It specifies CASSQGFVWRARTSTDTQYF.

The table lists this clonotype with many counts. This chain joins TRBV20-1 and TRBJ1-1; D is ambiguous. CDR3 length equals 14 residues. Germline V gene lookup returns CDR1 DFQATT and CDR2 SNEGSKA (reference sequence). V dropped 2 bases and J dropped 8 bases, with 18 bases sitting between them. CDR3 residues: CSARLPEGSWEAFF. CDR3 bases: TGCAGTGCTAGACTCCCCGAGGGATCTTGGGAAGCTTTCTTT.

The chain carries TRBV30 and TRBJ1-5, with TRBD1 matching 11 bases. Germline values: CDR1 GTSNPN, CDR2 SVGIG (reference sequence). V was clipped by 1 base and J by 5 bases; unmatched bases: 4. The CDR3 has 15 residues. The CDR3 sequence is CAWSGTGGEDQPQHF. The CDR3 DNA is TGTGCCTGGAGTGGGACAGGGGGCGAGGATCAGCCCCAGCATTTT.

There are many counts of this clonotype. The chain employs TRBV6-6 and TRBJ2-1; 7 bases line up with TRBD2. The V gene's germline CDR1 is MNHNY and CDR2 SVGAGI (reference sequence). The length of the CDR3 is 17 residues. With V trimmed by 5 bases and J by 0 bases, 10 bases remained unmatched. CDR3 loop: CASSERSGVSSYNEQFF. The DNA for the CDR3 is TGTGCCAGCAGTGAACGGAGCGGGGTAAGCTCCTACAATGAGCAGTTCTTC.

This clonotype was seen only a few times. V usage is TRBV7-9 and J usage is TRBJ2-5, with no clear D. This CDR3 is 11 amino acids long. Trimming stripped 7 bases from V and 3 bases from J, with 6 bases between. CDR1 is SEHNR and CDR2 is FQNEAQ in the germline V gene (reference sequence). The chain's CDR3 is CASTLKETQYF. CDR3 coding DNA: TGTGCCAGCACCTTGAAAGAGACCCAGTACTTC.

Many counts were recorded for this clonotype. The CDR3 region is CASSLAGGARENIQYF. The CDR3 DNA reads as TGTGCCAGCAGCTTAGCCGGGGGCGCGAGGGAGAACATTCAGTACTTC. The V and J genes are TRBV7-2 and TRBJ2-4; D could derive from TRBD1 or TRBD2 (6 bases each). Germline-derived CDR1 and CDR2 are SGHTA and FQGNSA. CDR3 length: 16 residues. The germline V and J ends were trimmed by 0 bases and 7 bases, with 16 bases remaining between them. Drawing the rest from reference TRBV7-2 and TRBJ2-4, the complete variable domain is GAGVSQSPSNKVTEKGKDVELRCDPISGHTALYWYRQSLGQGLEFLIYFQGNSAPDKSGLPSDRFSAERTGGSVSTLTIQRTQQEDSAVYLCASSLAGGARENIQYFGAGTRLSVL.

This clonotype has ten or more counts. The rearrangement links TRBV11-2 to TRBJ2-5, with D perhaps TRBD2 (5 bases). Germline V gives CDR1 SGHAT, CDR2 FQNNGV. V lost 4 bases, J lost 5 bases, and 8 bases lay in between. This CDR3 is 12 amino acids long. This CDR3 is CASSSQRETQYF. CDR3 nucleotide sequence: TGTGCCAGCAGCTCGCAGCGGGAGACCCAGTACTTC. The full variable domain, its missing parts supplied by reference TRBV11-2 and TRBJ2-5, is EAGVAQSPRYKIIEKRQSVAFWCNPISGHATLYWYQQILGQGPKLLIQFQNNGVVDDSQLPKDRFSAERLKGVDSTLKIQPAKLEDSAVYLCASSSQRETQYFGPGTRLLVL.

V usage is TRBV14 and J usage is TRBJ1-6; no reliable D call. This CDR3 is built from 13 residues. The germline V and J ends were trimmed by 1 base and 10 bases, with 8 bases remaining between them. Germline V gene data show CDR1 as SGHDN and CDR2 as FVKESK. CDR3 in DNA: TGTGCCAGCAGCCAAGCGGAATTCTCACCCCTCCACTTT. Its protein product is CASSQAEFSPLHF.

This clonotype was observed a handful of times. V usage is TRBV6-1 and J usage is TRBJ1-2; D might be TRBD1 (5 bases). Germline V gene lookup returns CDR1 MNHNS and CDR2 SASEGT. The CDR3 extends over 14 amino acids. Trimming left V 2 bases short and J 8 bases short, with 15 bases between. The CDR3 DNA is TGTGCCAGCAGTGAAACGACGGGGGTCGGCGGCTACACCTTC. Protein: CASSETTGVGGYTF.

CDR3: CASSYLGYNEQFF. CDR3 nucleotides: TGTGCCAGCAGTTACCTGGGATACAATGAGCAGTTCTTC. The rearrangement links TRBV6-2 or TRBV6-3 to TRBJ2-1; no definite D call. The CDR3 extends over 13 amino acids. CDR1 is MNHEY, CDR2 SVGEGT, per germline. V lost 2 bases and J lost 4, with 6 bases in between.

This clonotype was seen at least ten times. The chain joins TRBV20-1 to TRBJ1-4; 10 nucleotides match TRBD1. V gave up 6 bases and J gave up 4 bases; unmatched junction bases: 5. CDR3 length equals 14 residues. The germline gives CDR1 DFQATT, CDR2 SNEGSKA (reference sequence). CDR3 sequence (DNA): TGCAGTGCCTGGGACAGGGGCGGTAATGAAAAACTGTTTTTT. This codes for CSAWDRGGNEKLFF.

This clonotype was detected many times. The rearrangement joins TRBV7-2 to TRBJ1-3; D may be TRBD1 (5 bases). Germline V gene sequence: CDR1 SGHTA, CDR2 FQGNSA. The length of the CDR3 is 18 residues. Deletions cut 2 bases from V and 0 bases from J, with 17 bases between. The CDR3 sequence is CASSLFPGGASSGNTIYF. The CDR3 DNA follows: TGTGCCAGCAGCTTATTCCCCGGGGGAGCTAGCTCTGGAAACACCATATATTTT. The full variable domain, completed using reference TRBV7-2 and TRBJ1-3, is GAGVSQSPSNKVTEKGKDVELRCDPISGHTALYWYRQSLGQGLEFLIYFQGNSAPDKSGLPSDRFSAERTGGSVSTLTIQRTQQEDSAVYLCASSLFPGGASSGNTIYFGEGSWLTVV.

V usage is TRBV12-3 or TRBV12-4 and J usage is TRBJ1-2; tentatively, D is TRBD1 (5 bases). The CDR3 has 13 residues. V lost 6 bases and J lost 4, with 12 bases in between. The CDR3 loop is CASRSGGVYGYTF. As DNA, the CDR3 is TGTGCCAGCAGGAGTGGGGGGGTCTATGGCTACACCTTC.

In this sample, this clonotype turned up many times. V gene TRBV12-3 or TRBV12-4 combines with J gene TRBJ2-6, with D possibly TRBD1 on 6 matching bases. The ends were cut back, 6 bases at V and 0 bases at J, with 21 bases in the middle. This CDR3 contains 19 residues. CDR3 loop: CASSPTVPGHGSGANVLTF. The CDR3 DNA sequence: TGTGCCAGCAGCCCGACCGTCCCGGGACACGGCTCTGGGGCCAACGTCCTGACTTTC.

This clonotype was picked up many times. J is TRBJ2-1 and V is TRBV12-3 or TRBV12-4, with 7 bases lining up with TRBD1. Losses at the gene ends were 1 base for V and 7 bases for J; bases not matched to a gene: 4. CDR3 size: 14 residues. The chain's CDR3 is CASSLGETGNEQFF. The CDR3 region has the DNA TGTGCCAGCAGTTTAGGGGAGACAGGGAATGAGCAGTTCTTC.

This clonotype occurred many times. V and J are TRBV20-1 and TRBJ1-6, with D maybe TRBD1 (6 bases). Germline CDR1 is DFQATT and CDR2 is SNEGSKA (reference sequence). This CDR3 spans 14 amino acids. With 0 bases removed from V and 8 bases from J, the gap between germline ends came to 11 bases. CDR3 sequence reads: CSARDGGAYSPLHF. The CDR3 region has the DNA TGCAGTGCTAGAGACGGGGGGGCTTATTCACCCCTCCACTTT.

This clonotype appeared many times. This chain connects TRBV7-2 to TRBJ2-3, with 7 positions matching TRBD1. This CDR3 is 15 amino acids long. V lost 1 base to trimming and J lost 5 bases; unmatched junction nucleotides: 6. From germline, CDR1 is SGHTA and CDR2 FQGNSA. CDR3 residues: CASSLGQGDKDTQYF. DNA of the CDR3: TGTGCCAGCAGCTTAGGCCAGGGGGATAAAGATACGCAGTATTTT.

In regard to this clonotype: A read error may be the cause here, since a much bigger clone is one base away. Written as DNA, the CDR3 is TGTGCCCCCAGTGATTCGAGATGGACTAGCGGGGGGGCGAGTGAGCAGTTCTTC. Amino acid sequence: CAPSDSRWTSGGASEQFF. The rearrangement uses TRBV24-1 and TRBJ2-1; 15 positions agree with TRBD2. Germline V CDR1 and CDR2: KGHDR, SFDVKD. The CDR3 is made up of 18 amino acids.

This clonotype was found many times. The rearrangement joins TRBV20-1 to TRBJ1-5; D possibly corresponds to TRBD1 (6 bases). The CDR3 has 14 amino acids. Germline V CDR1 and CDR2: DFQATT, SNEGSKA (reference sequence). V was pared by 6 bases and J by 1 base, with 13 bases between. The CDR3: CSAKLTGSNQPQHF. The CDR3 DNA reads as TGCAGTGCCAAACTCACAGGGAGCAATCAGCCCCAGCATTTT.

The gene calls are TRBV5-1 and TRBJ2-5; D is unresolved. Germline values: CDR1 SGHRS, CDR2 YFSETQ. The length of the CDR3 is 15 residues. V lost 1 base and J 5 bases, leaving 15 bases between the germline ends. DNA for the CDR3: TGCGCCAGCAGCTTGTCGCACAGTCTAGGGGAGACCCAGTACTTC. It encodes CASSLSHSLGETQYF.

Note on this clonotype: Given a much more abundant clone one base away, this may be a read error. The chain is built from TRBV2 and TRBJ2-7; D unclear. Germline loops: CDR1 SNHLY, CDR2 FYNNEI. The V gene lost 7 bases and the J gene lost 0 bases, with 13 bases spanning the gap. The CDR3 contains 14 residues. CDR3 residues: CASTYYLSSYEQYF. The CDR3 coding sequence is TGTGCCAGCACGTACTATCTGAGCTCCTACGAGCAGTACTTC. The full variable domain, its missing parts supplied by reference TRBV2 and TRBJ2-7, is EPEVTQTPSHQVTQMGQEVILRCVPISNHLYFYWYRQILGQKVEFLVSFYNNEISEKSEIFDDQFSVERPDGSNFTLKIRSTKLEDSAMYFCASTYYLSSYEQYFGPGTRLTVT.

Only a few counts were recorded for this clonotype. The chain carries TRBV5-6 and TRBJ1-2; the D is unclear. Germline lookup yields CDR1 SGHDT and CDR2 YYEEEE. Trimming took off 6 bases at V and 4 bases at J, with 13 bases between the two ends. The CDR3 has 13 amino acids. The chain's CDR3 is CASNFEASYGYTF. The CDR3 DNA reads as TGTGCCAGCAACTTCGAGGCGAGCTATGGCTACACCTTC.

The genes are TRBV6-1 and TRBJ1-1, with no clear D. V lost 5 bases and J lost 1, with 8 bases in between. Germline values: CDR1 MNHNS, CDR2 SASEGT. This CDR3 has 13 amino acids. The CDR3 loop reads CASSIQTNTEAFF. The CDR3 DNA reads TGTGCCAGCAGTATACAGACGAACACTGAAGCTTTCTTT.

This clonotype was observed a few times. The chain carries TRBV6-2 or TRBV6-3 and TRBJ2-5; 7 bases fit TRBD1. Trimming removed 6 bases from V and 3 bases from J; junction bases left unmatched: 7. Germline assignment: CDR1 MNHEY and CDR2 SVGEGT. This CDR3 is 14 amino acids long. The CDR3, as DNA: TGTGCCAGCAGCCCCGGGACAGTAGAAGAGACCCAGTACTTC. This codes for CASSPGTVEETQYF.

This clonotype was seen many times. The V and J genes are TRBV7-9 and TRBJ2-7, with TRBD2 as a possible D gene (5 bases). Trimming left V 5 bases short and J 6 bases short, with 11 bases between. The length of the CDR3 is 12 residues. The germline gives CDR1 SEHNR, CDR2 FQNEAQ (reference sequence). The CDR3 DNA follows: TGTGCCAGCAGCGGGAGCCAGCGCGAGCAGTACTTC. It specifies CASSGSQREQYF. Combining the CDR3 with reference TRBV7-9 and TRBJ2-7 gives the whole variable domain DTGVSQNPRHKITKRGQNVTFRCDPISEHNRLYWYRQTLGQGPEFLTYFQNEAQLEKSRLLSDRFSAERPKGSFSTLEIQRTEQGDSAMYLCASSGSQREQYFGPGTRLTVT.

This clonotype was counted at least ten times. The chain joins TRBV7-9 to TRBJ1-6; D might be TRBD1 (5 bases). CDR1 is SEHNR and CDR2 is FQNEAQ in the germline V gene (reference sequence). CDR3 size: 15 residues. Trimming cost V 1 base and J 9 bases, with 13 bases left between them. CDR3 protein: CASSLGGEGTSPLHF. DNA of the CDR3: TGTGCCAGCAGCTTAGGCGGGGAAGGGACTTCACCCCTCCACTTT.